The 7 T cell receptor beta chains reported below all come from one sample, sequenced in a study of tumor and adjacent non-tumor tissue in lung cancer. TCRbeta libraries were built with three rounds of nested PCR, modified from ARM-PCR. TCRdb re-derived calls from the multiplex PCR reads in MiXCR, one entry per CDR3 protein. Among some 97,000 distinct CDR3 sequences, 65% were seen once, and the ten largest hold roughly 19%. No cell sorting was done before RNA was extracted from the tissue. Distant lung tissue was collected more than 3 cm away from the tumor edge. Material for sequencing was distant non-tumor lung tissue. These receptors all come from a man aged 25 to 45 with non-small cell lung cancer.

Comments on this clonotype: A much larger clone lies a single base off, so this may be a read error. The chain is built from TRBV20-1 and TRBJ1-4; TRBD1 matches 7 bases. Germline V gene lookup returns CDR1 DFQATT and CDR2 SNEGSKA (reference sequence). The CDR3 has 12 residues. CDR3 DNA: TGCAGTGCCCAGGGGGGGGTCCGAAAACTGGTTTTT. This gives the protein CSAQGGVRKLVF.

This clonotype was counted only a few times. The chain is built from TRBV11-2 and TRBJ2-5, with TRBD2 matching over 12 bases. CDR1 and CDR2 from the germline V gene are SGHAT and FQNNGV. The CDR3 covers 16 residues. V lost 5 bases and J lost 0; bases outside the gene matches: 4. The DNA of the CDR3 is TGTGCCAGCAGCGGGGGGACTAGCGGGTACCAAGAGACCCAGTACTTC. It translates to CASSGGTSGYQETQYF. Based on the CDR3 plus reference TRBV11-2 and TRBJ2-5, the full variable domain is EAGVAQSPRYKIIEKRQSVAFWCNPISGHATLYWYQQILGQGPKLLIQFQNNGVVDDSQLPKDRFSAERLKGVDSTLKIQPAKLEDSAVYLCASSGGTSGYQETQYFGPGTRLLVL.

Notes on this clonotype: An end of the junction differs from the germline gene, which may be a read error. The chain employs TRBV4-1 and TRBJ1-6; a weak D match, TRBD1 (5 bases). CDR1 MGHRA and CDR2 YSYEKL come from the germline V gene. The CDR3 spans 20 residues. The CDR3 region is CARSQEVTGGSGSYNSPLHF. The CDR3 DNA sequence: TGCGCCAGAAGCCAAGAGGTCACAGGCGGTTCGGGCTCCTATAATTCACCCCTCCACTTT.

J is TRBJ2-7 and V is TRBV20-1, with TRBD2 matching over 11 bases. Germline V lookup: CDR1 DFQATT, CDR2 SNEGSKA (reference sequence). This CDR3 is built from 15 residues. The trim removed 7 bases at V and 6 bases at J, leaving 14 bases unmatched. CDR3 residues: CSVPGPASGGREQYF. As DNA, the CDR3 is TGCAGTGTACCGGGGCCGGCTAGCGGGGGGCGCGAGCAGTACTTC.

This clonotype is a singleton in its sample. No conserved phenylalanine or tryptophan is present at the end of the CDR3, so a read error is the likely explanation. The limits of the CDR3 on the DNA are not certain, so only TCRdb's listed CDR3 is given. This chain uses TRBV4-1 with TRBJ2-1; the table's D gene call, TRBD1, was not cross checked with the DNA. The CDR3 sequence runs 16 residues, both termini included. The germline CDR1 and CDR2 sequences are MGHRA and YSYEKL. CDR3 in amino acids: CASSQEGQVMPREEFL.

The genes are TRBV20-1 and TRBJ2-1; D is undetermined. CDR3 length: 14 residues. CDR1 DFQATT and CDR2 SNEGSKA come from the germline V gene (reference sequence). Trimming took off 0 bases at V and 7 bases at J, with 13 bases between the two ends. The CDR3 region is CSARDGVTVNEQFF. In nucleotides, the CDR3 is TGCAGTGCTAGAGATGGGGTTACCGTTAATGAGCAGTTCTTC.

This clonotype was detected only once. At one boundary the junction diverges from the germline segment, which might be a read error. CDR3 coding DNA: TGCAGTGTTGAAACTTACAGTGAAGCTTTCTTT. This sequence encodes CSVETYSEAFF. The V and J genes are TRBV29-1 and TRBJ1-1; D gene ambiguous. This CDR3 is built from 11 residues. CDR1 and CDR2 from the germline V gene are SQVTM and ANQGSEA.